The rows below give T cell receptor beta chains drawn from one sample of a study of PD-L1 blockade in urothelial cancer. Sequencing used immunoSEQ multiplex PCR; TCRdb keeps in-frame clones, though not all of them. This sample has roughly 43,000 clones, with approximately 77% found just once. The sample was PBMCs, taken around atezolizumab (anti-PD-L1) treatment. Receptors were obtained from an older man with urothelial cancer. Each CDR3 is given with its conserved first and last residue. The D gene is left open where the match is weak. Where a row states a size, it is once, few, many or the class of an expanded clone; other rows omit it.

d_gene | j_gene | v_gene | abundance | CDR3nt | CDR3aa
TRBD2 | TRBJ2-7 | TRBV7-2 | once | TGTGCCAGCAGCTTAACTAGCGAAACATTAGAGCAGTACTTC | CASSLTSETLEQYF
NA | TRBJ2-2 | TRBV2 | NA | TGTGCCAGCAGTCGACTAGTGAACACCGGGGAGCTGTTTTTT | CASSRLVNTGELFF
NA | TRBJ1-1 | TRBV7-9 | NA | TGTGCCAGCAGCTTAGCGGGGGGGGATGCCGGCACTGAAGCTTTCTTT | CASSLAGGDAGTEAFF
NA | TRBJ2-1 | TRBV15 | NA | TGTGCCACCAGCAGAGGAGGGTATGGTGAGCAGTTCTTC | CATSRGGYGEQFF
NA | TRBJ2-7 | TRBV18 | NA | TGTGCCAGCTCACCACCAGCCGTCTACGAGCAGTACTTC | CASSPPAVYEQYF
TRBD2 | TRBJ2-3 | TRBV4-3 | NA | TGCGCCAGCAGCCCCACTAGCGGGAGCACAGATACGCAGTATTTT | CASSPTSGSTDTQYF
NA | TRBJ2-1 | TRBV6-1 | once | TGTGCCAGCCAAAGACTGCCAGATATTGACAATGAGCAGTTCTTC | CASQRLPDIDNEQFF
TRBD1 | TRBJ1-5 | TRBV7-2 | NA | TGTGCCAGCAGCCCCCGGTTGGGACAGGGCGTAAGTCAGCCCCAGCATTTT | CASSPRLGQGVSQPQHF
NA | TRBJ1-2 | TRBV9 | NA | TGTGCCAGCAGCGGGGAGACCTGGGGCTATGGCTACACCTTC | CASSGETWGYGYTF
NA | TRBJ1-1 | TRBV11-3 | NA | TGTGCCAGCAGCCCGGGGGGAGAACTTAACACTGAAGCTTTCTTT | CASSPGGELNTEAFF
NA | TRBJ1-5 | TRBV4-1 | NA | TGCGCCAGCAGCCAACACGGGACTCTACAGCCCCAGCATTTT | CASSQHGTLQPQHF
NA | TRBJ1-5 | TRBV2 | few | TGTGCCAGCAGTGTGGGGAGAAATAGCAATCAGCCCCAGCATTTT | CASSVGRNSNQPQHF
TRBD1 | TRBJ1-2 | TRBV5-1 | NA | TGCGCCAGCACCGGGACAGGGCTTAACTATGGCTACACCTTC | CASTGTGLNYGYTF
NA | TRBJ2-7 | TRBV6-5 | few | TGTGCCACCGCTTCAGGGGTCCCTTCCTACGAGCAGTACTTC | CATASGVPSYEQYF
TRBD2 | TRBJ2-5 | TRBV19 | NA | TGTGCCAGTAGTGGGGTGACTAGCGGCGAAGAGACCCAGTACTTC | CASSGVTSGEETQYF
TRBD1 | TRBJ1-2 | TRBV19 | medium-sized | TGTGCCAGTAGTATACAGGGGGCCCAGATCCATGGCTACACCTTC | CASSIQGAQIHGYTF
NA | TRBJ2-5 | TRBV5-6 | NA | TGTGCCAGCAGCTTACTGTACCAAGAGACCCAGTACTTC | CASSLLYQETQYF
TRBD2 | TRBJ2-1 | TRBV19 | NA | TGTGCCAGTACTCCAGCGGGAGGTTCCTACAATGAGCAGTTCTTC | CASTPAGGSYNEQFF
NA | TRBJ2-3 | TRBV6-5 | NA | TGTGCCAGCAGTTACCTGGATACGCAGTATTTT | CASSYLDTQYF
NA | TRBJ1-5 | TRBV7-2 | NA | TGTGCCAGCAGCTTCGGACACGATCAGCCCCAGCATTTT | CASSFGHDQPQHF
NA | TRBJ2-1 | TRBV6-5 | once | TGTGCCAGCAGTTACCTTAGTGGCAATGAGCAGTTCTTC | CASSYLSGNEQFF
NA | TRBJ2-7 | TRBV29-1 | NA | TGCAGCGCCACCCTATCATTGGGCTTTGGCGAGCAGTACTTC | CSATLSLGFGEQYF
TRBD1 | TRBJ2-7 | TRBV7-9 | few | TGTGCCAGCAGCCCTCCGTATGGGACAGGGAAAAACGAGCAGTACTTC | CASSPPYGTGKNEQYF
NA | TRBJ2-2 | TRBV19 | NA | TGTGCCAGTAGTGGCAGGAGGGCCACCGGGGAGCTGTTTTTT | CASSGRRATGELFF
NA | TRBJ2-7 | TRBV11-2 | NA | TGTGCCAGCAGCTTAGGGTACTCCGGGACAAGAGGGTTCGAGCAGTACTTC | CASSLGYSGTRGFEQYF
NA | TRBJ1-4 | TRBV7-2 | NA | TGTGCCAGCAGCTTAAGATGGGAGGCTATTGAAAAACTGTTTTTT | CASSLRWEAIEKLFF
TRBD1 | TRBJ2-6 | TRBV5-1 | few | TGCGCCAGCAGCTTGGGCCATGAACAGGGGGCTGGGGCCAACGTCCTGACTTTC | CASSLGHEQGAGANVLTF
NA | TRBJ2-3 | TRBV11-3 | NA | TGTGCCACCGAGGGCAGGGGTACAGATACGCAGTATTTT | CATEGRGTDTQYF
TRBD1 | TRBJ1-3 | TRBV6-7 | NA | TGTGCCAGCAGTCAGGGACAGGAGGATCATTCTATCAATGACACCATATATTTT | CASSQGQEDHSINDTIYF
TRBD2 | TRBJ2-3 | TRBV7-2 | NA | TGTGCCAGCAGCTTGGGGCGGGAGCTGACAGATACGCAGTATTTT | CASSLGRELTDTQYF
TRBD1 | TRBJ2-7 | TRBV11-3 | once | TGTGCCAGCAGCCCATATACGACAGGGTCCGAGCAGTACTTC | CASSPYTTGSEQYF
NA | TRBJ1-3 | TRBV2 | NA | TGTGCCAGCAGTGATACAGTCATAAACTCTGGAAACACCATATATTTT | CASSDTVINSGNTIYF
NA | TRBJ2-7 | TRBV11-1 | NA | TGTGCCAGCAGCTTAGACAGGGCGGACGAGCAGTACTTC | CASSLDRADEQYF